These 22 T cell receptor beta chains originate from one sample sequenced in a study of T cells in localized non-small cell lung cancer. Data came from immunoSEQ multiplex PCR; TCRdb stores just in-frame clones and leaves some out. The sample includes 70,000 or so clones, approximately 84% seen only once; the top ten take 1% to 1.5%. Sample: peripheral blood, taken before any cancer treatment. The receptor set was obtained from an older female donor with stage I lung adenocarcinoma.

The chain couples TRBV7-9 to TRBJ1-1, with D hard to call. This CDR3 comprises 15 residues. V lost 5 bases and J 2 bases, leaving 15 bases between the germline ends. Germline V gene data show CDR1 as SEHNR and CDR2 as FQNEAQ (reference sequence). CDR3 region: CASSPLGQRNTEAFF. Written as DNA, the CDR3 is TGTGCCAGCAGCCCCTTAGGCCAGAGAAACACTGAAGCTTTCTTT.

This clone is a singleton in its sample. The rearrangement joins TRBV5-4 to TRBJ1-2; D uncertain. Per the germline V gene, CDR1 is SGHNT and CDR2 is YYREEE (reference sequence). The CDR3 consists of 15 residues. V was cut by 1 base and J by 3 bases, with 13 bases left in between. In nucleotides, the CDR3 is TGTGCCAGCAGCTTGTCTGCGGGCCCGTACTATGGCTACACCTTC. Its translation: CASSLSAGPYYGYTF. The full variable domain, with the rest looked up from reference TRBV5-4 and TRBJ1-2, is ETGVTQSPTHLIKTRGQQVTLRCSSQSGHNTVSWYQQALGQGPQFIFQYYREEENGRGNFPPRFSGLQFPNYSSELNVNALELDDSALYLCASSLSAGPYYGYTFGSGTRLTVV.

The chain couples TRBV27 to TRBJ1-2; D is unresolved. The length of the CDR3 is 16 residues. Trimming left V 4 bases short and J 3 bases short, with 18 bases between. Germline assignment: CDR1 MNHEY and CDR2 SMNVEV (reference sequence). CDR3 loop: CASSSTADDLDYGYTF. DNA of the CDR3: TGTGCCAGCAGTTCTACGGCCGACGACCTAGACTATGGCTACACCTTC.

This rearrangement joins TRBV6-5 to TRBJ2-5; D not resolved. This CDR3 is 15 amino acids long. Germline-derived CDR1 and CDR2 are MNHEY and SVGAGI. Trimming stripped 0 bases from V and 2 bases from J, with 10 bases between. The DNA for the CDR3 is TGTGCCAGCAGTTACTCGGCCGCCTCTCAAGAGACCCAGTACTTC. Residues: CASSYSAASQETQYF.

This clone showed up just once. CDR3 region: CASSIASVGSYTF. CDR3 DNA sequence: TGTGCCAGTAGTATAGCGTCGGTAGGGTCCTACACCTTC. This chain joins TRBV19 and TRBJ1-2; no reliable D call. This CDR3 has 13 residues. In germline, CDR1 is LNHDA, CDR2 SQIVND (reference sequence). The ends were cut back, 1 base at V and 10 bases at J, with 13 bases in the middle.

V and J are TRBV21-1 and TRBJ2-1; the table calls TRBD2, which could not be checked here. TRBV21-1 is marked as a pseudogene. The CDR3 has 18 amino acids. CDR3 nucleotide sequence: TGTGCCAGCAGCACCCAACCTACTAGCGTTAGCTCCTACAATGAGCAGTTCTTC. Its translation: CASSTQPTSVSSYNEQFF.

V usage is TRBV27 and J usage is TRBJ1-3; the D gene is possibly TRBD1 (6 bases). This CDR3 is 15 amino acids long. The germline CDR1 and CDR2 sequences are MNHEY and SMNVEV (reference sequence). The V and J ends lost 1 base and 2 bases respectively, with 9 bases between them. DNA of the CDR3: TGTGCCAGCAGTTTATATGGGGGCACTGGAAACACCATATATTTT. Translated, it gives CASSLYGGTGNTIYF.

The chain recombines TRBV15 with TRBJ2-1; D gene uncertain. Looked up from germline, CDR1 is LNHNV and CDR2 is YYDKDF (reference sequence). This CDR3 contains 13 residues. Trimming took off 2 bases at V and 5 bases at J, with 7 bases between the two ends. CDR3 region: CATSRQRDNEQFF. CDR3 nucleotide sequence: TGTGCCACCAGCAGACAACGGGACAATGAGCAGTTCTTC. Drawing the rest from reference TRBV15 and TRBJ2-1, the complete variable domain is DAMVIQNPRYQVTQFGKPVTLSCSQTLNHNVMYWYQQKSSQAPKLLFHYYDKDFNNEADTPDNFQSRRPNTSFCFLDIRSPGLGDTAMYLCATSRQRDNEQFFGPGTRLTVL.

V and J are TRBV11-3 and TRBJ2-5; TRBD1 matches 8 bases. Germline V lookup: CDR1 SGHNT, CDR2 YENEEA. V lost 4 bases, J lost 4 bases, and 8 bases stayed unmatched. There are 15 residues in the CDR3. The CDR3 sequence: CASSSRTGLRETQYF. DNA of the CDR3: TGTGCCAGCAGCTCACGGACAGGGCTAAGAGAGACCCAGTACTTC.

This clone has a single count. Here the CDR3 DNA reads TGTGCCAGCAGTGGGACAGGGTTATGGGACACCATATATTTT. It encodes CASSGTGLWDTIYF. J is TRBJ1-3 and V is TRBV13, with 9 bases aligning to TRBD1. The junction had 8 bases not matched to a gene; V was cut back by 6 bases and J by 8 bases. The CDR3 is made up of 14 amino acids. Germline CDR1 and CDR2: PRHDT and FYEKMQ (reference sequence).

This chain joins TRBV5-1 and TRBJ2-2, with TRBD2 matching over 9 bases. J was trimmed by 5 bases and V by 0 bases; bases with no gene match: 5. CDR1 and CDR2 (germline): SGHRS, YFSETQ. This CDR3 contains 16 residues. The DNA for the CDR3 is TGCGCCAGCAGCTTGGTCGCTAGCGGGGAAACCGGGGAGCTGTTTTTT. It is translated as CASSLVASGETGELFF.

This clone was counted once. DNA of the CDR3: TGTGCCAGCAGCTTCGGCCGCACCTCGCTTCAAGAGACCCAGTACTTC. This translates into CASSFGRTSLQETQYF. The chain is built from TRBV11-3 and TRBJ2-5; no clear D gene. The V end was cut by 3 bases, the J end by 2 bases, with 16 bases between. The CDR3 length is 16 residues. The germline CDR1 and CDR2 sequences are SGHNT and YENEEA.

The V gene is TRBV7-9, the J gene TRBJ2-7; D not certain. V was cut by 5 bases and J by 3 bases, with 8 bases left in between. CDR3 size: 12 residues. Per the germline V gene, CDR1 is SEHNR and CDR2 is FQNEAQ (reference sequence). The CDR3 nucleotides are TGTGCCAGCAGCGCGACAAGCTACGAGCAGTACTTC. Encoded protein: CASSATSYEQYF.

V gene TRBV5-6 combines with J gene TRBJ1-1, with D hard to call. V lost 0 bases to trimming and J lost 1 base, with 10 bases between them. The CDR3 has 15 amino acids. Germline CDR1 and CDR2: SGHDT and YYEEEE. The CDR3 spells CASSLAPIGNTEAFF. The CDR3 DNA follows: TGTGCCAGCAGCTTGGCCCCGATCGGGAACACTGAAGCTTTCTTT.

The chain's CDR3 is CASSARGEMTEAFF. The CDR3 nucleotides are TGTGCCAGCAGCGCAAGGGGTGAAATGACTGAAGCTTTCTTT. The V call is TRBV11-3, the J call TRBJ1-1, with a tentative D call TRBD1 (5 bases). CDR3 size: 14 residues. Trimming cost V 5 bases and J 5 bases, with 15 bases left between them. CDR1 and CDR2 from the germline V gene are SGHNT and YENEEA.

CDR3 bases: TGTGCCAGCAGCAAATCTGACAGGGCCAATGAGCAGTTCTTC. Residues: CASSKSDRANEQFF. The chain couples TRBV6-6 to TRBJ2-1; 7 nucleotides agree with TRBD1. Germline V lookup: CDR1 MNHNY, CDR2 SVGAGI (reference sequence). The CDR3 sequence is 14 residues long. The trim removed 6 bases at V and 6 bases at J, leaving 8 bases unmatched.

This clone was seen only once. The CDR3 region has the DNA TGTGCCAGCAGTCCCCAGGGTTACACTGAAGCTTTCTTT. This encodes CASSPQGYTEAFF. The V gene is TRBV6-5, the J gene TRBJ1-1, with D perhaps matching TRBD1 (5 bases). Germline V gene sequence: CDR1 MNHEY, CDR2 SVGAGI. The CDR3 has 13 residues. V lost 5 bases and J lost 3, with 10 bases in between.

The CDR3 reads CASRITGVPSGYTF. In nucleotides, the CDR3 is TGTGCCAGTAGAATCACAGGGGTGCCGTCTGGCTACACCTTC. The J gene is TRBJ1-2, the V gene TRBV19; TRBD1 agrees at 7 bases. Germline V CDR1 and CDR2: LNHDA, SQIVND (reference sequence). J was trimmed by 7 bases and V by 6 bases; bases with no gene match: 11. The CDR3 covers 14 residues. The variable domain in full, completed from reference TRBV19 and TRBJ1-2, reads DGGITQSPKYLFRKEGQNVTLSCEQNLNHDAMYWYRQDPGQGLRLIYYSQIVNDFQKGDIAEGYSVSREKKESFPLTVTSAQKNPTAFYLCASRITGVPSGYTFGSGTRLTVV.

The chain is built from TRBV6-6 and TRBJ2-4; D perhaps matches TRBD1 (6 bases). Germline V lookup: CDR1 MNHNY, CDR2 SVGAGI (reference sequence). V was clipped by 2 bases and J by 4 bases, with 12 bases between them. The CDR3 length is 15 residues. The CDR3 nucleotides are TGTGCCAGCAGTTACCAACAGGGAACAAAAAACATTCAGTACTTC. This translates into CASSYQQGTKNIQYF.

This clone was seen just once. The J gene is TRBJ1-1, the V gene TRBV15; 11 bases line up with TRBD1. The CDR3 has 19 residues. The ends lost 0 bases at V and 4 bases at J; junction bases unmatched: 13. Germline loops: CDR1 LNHNV, CDR2 YYDKDF (reference sequence). The CDR3 protein is CATSRDQGQGAFIGTEAFF. The CDR3 bases are TGTGCCACCAGCAGAGATCAAGGACAGGGGGCCTTTATCGGCACTGAAGCTTTCTTT.

The rearrangement joins TRBV6-4 to TRBJ2-3; 8 bases map to TRBD2. CDR3 size: 15 residues. Germline V gene data show CDR1 as MRHNA and CDR2 as SNTAGT. The V and J ends lost 6 bases and 3 bases, in that order; junction bases with no gene match: 8. The CDR3 is CASSREGHGTDTQYF. CDR3 nucleotide sequence: TGTGCCAGCAGCCGGGAGGGCCACGGGACAGATACGCAGTATTTT.

The count of this clone is one. The chain couples TRBV9 to TRBJ2-4; 9 bases match TRBD1. The V and J ends lost 5 bases and 6 bases, in that order; junction bases with no gene match: 6. CDR3 size: 14 residues. The germline CDR1 and CDR2 sequences are SGDLS and YYNGEE. CDR3 bases: TGTGCCAGCAGTACACAGGGGGCCGGAAACATTCAGTACTTC. The encoded protein is CASSTQGAGNIQYF. The whole variable domain, remainder taken from reference TRBV9 and TRBJ2-4, is DSGVTQTPKHLITATGQRVTLRCSPRSGDLSVYWYQQSLDQGLQFLIQYYNGEERAKGNILERFSAQQFPDLHSELNLSSLELGDSALYFCASSTQGAGNIQYFGAGTRLSVL.